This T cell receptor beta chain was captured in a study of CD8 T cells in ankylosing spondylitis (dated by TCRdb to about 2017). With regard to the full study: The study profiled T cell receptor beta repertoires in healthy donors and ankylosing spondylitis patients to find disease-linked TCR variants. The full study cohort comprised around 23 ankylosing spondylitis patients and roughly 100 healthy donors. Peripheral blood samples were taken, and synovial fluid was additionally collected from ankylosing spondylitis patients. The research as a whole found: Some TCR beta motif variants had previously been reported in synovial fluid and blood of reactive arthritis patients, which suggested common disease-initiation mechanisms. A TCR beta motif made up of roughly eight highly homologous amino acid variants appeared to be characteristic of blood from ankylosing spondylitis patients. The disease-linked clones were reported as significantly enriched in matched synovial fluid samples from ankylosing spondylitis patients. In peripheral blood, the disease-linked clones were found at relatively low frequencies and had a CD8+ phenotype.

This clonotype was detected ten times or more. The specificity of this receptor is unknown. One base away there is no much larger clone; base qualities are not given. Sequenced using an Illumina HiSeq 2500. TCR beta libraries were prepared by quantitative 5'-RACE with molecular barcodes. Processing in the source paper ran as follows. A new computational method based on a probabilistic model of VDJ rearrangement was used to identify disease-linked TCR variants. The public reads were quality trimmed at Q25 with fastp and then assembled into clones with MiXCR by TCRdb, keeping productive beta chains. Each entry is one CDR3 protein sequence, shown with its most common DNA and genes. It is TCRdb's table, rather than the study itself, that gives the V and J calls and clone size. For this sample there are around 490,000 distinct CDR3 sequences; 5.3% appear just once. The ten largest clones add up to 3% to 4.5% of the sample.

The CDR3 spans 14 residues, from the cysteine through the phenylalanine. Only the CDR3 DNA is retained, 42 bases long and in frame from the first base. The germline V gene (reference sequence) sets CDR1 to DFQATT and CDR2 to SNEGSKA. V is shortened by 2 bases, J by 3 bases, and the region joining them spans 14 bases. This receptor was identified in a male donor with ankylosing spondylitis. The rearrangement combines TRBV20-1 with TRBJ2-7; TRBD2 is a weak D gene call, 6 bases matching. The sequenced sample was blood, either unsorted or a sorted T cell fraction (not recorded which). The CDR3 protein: CSARKAGERYEQYF. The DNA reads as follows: TGCAGTGCTAGAAAAGCGGGTGAACGCTACGAGCAGTACTTC.